This TCR beta chain was profiled in a study of tissue T cells after allogeneic stem cell transplantation. Study results and limitations: Anatomically similar tissues had similar TCR repertoires within each patient. Blood and spleen captured only part of the tissue TCR repertoire. Motif-based clustering found tissue-specific repertoire signatures shared across patients, though few clones were shared. Which tissue TCRs were alloreactive or antigen-specific was not determined. Some clones might be persisting host cells.

In regard to this clone: What it binds is unknown.

V lost 0 bases and J lost 5; bases outside the gene matches: 1. CDR3 size: 16 residues. CDR1 KGHDR and CDR2 SFDVKD come from the germline V gene. Data came from immunoSEQ multiplex PCR; TCRdb stores just in-frame clones and leaves some out. The table records about 25,000 clones, more than 60% of them present only once. The chain uses TRBV24-1 and TRBJ2-1; 12 bases match TRBD2. The clonotype comes from a female donor older than 55 with lung cancer. Sequenced here: tissue from the ileum, sampled at autopsy. DNA for the CDR3: TGTGCCACCAGTGATTTGCGGACTAGCGGGGACAATGAGCAGTTCTTC. Amino acids: CATSDLRTSGDNEQFF.